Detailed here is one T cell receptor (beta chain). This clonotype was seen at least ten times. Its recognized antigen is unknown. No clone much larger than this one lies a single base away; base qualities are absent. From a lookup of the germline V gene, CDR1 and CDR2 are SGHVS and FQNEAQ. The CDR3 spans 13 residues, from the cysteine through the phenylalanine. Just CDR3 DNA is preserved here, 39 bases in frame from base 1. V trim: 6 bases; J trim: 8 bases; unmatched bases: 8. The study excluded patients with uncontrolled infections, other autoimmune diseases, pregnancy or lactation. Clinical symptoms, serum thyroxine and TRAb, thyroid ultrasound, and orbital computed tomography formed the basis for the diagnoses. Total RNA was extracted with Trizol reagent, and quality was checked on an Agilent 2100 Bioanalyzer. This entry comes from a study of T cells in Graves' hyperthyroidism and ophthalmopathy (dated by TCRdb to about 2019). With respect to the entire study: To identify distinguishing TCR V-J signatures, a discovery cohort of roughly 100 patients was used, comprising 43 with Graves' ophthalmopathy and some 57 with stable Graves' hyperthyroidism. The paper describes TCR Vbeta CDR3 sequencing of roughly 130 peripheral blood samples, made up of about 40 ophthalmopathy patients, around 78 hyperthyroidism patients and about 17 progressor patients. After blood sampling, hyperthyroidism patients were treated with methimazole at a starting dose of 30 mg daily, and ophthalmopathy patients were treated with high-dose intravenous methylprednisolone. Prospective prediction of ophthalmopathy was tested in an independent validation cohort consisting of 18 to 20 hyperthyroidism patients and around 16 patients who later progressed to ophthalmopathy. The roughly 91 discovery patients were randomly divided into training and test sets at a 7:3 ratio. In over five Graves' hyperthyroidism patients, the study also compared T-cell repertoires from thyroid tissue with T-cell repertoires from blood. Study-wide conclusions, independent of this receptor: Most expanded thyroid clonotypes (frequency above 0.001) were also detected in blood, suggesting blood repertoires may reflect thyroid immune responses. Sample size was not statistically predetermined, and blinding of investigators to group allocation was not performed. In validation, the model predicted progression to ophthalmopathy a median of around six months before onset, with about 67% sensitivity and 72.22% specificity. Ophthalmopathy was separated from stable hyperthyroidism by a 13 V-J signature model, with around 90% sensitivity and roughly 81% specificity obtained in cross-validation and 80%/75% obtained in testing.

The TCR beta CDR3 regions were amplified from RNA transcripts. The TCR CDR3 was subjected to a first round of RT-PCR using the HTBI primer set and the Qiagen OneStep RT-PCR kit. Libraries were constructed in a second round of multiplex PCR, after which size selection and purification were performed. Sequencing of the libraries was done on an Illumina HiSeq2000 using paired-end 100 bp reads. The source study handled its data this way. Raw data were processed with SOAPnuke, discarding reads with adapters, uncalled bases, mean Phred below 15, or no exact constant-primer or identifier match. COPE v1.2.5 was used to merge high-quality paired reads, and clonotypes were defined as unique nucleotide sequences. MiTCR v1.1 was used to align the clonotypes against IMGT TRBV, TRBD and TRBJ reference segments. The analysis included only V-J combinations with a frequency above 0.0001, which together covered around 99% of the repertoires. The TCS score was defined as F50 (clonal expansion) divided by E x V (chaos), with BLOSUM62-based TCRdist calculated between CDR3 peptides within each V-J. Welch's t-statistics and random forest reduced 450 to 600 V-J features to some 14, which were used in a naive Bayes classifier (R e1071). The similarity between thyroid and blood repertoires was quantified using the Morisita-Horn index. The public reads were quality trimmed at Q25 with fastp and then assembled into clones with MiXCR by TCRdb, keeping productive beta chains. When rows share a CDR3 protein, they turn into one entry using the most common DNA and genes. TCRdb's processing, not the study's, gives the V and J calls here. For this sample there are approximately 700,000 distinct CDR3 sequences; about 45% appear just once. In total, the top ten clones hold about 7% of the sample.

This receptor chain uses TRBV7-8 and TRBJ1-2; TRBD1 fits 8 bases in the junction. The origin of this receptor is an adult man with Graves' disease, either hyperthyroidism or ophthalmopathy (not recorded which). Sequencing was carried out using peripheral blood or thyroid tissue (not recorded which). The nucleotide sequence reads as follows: TGTGCCAGCAGGTCTGGACAGGGTGGCGGCTACACCTTC. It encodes CASRSGQGGGYTF. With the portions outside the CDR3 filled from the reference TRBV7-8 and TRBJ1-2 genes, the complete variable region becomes GAGVSQSPRYKVAKRGQDVALRCDPISGHVSLFWYQQALGQGPEFLTYFQNEAQLDKSGLPSDRFFAERPEGSVSTLKIQRTQQEDSAVYLCASRSGQGGGYTFGSGTRLTVV.